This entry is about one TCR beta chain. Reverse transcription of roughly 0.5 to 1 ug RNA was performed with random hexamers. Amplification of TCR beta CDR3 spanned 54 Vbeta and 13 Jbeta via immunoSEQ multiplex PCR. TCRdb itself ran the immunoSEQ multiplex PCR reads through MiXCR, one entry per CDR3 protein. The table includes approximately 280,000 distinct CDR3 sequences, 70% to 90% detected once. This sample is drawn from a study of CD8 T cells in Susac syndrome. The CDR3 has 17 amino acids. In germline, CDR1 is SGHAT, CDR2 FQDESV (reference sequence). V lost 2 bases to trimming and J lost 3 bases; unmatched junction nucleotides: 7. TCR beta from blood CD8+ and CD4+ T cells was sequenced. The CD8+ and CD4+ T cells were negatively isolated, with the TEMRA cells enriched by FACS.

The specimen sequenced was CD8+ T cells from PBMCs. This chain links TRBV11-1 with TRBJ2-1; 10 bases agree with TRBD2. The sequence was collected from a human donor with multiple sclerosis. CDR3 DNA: TGTGCCAGCAGCTTAAGGAAAGCGGGAGGGTTCTACAATGAGCAGTTCTTC. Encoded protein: CASSLRKAGGFYNEQFF. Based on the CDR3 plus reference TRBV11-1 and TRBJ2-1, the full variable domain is EAEVAQSPRYKITEKSQAVAFWCDPISGHATLYWYRQILGQGPELLVQFQDESVVDDSQLPKDRFSAERLKGVDSTLKIQPAELGDSAMYLCASSLRKAGGFYNEQFFGPGTRLTVL.